This TCR beta chain comes out of a study of CXCR3-negative and CXCR3-positive naive CD8 T cells. General study results and limits: Comparison of naive CXCR3-negative and CXCR3-positive cells revealed similar TRBV-TRBJ usage, while memory cells differed. Surface CD5 looked about the same in the naive subsets, so the authors worked out TCR strength from TRB CDR3 properties. Partially decreased CXCR3 expression was recorded after cryopreservation, and fresh PBMCs were used in most assays.

Naive CD8+ T cells carried a CD45RO-CCR7+CD27+CD95- phenotype. It was by 5' RACE with UMI labels that the TRB cDNA libraries were prepared. TCRdb derives one entry per CDR3 protein from the 5' RACE reads, leaving out DNA. Recorded here are over 100,000 distinct CDR3 sequences; the top ten clones represent approximately 0.29%. As for this clonotype: The antigen is not known.

The CDR3 length is 15 residues. This clonotype was sampled from a human donor in good health. Some clones in this sample may be carry-over from other donors' samples. The chain links TRBV12-3 or TRBV12-4 to TRBJ2-1. Material: naive CXCR3- CD8+ T cells from blood. Sample subset: CD45RO-CCR7+CD27+CD95- naive CD8+ T cells lacking CXCR3 (TNR3-). CDR3 protein: CASSLIGLSYNEQFF.